Below, 27 T cell receptor beta chains from the same sample are listed, as sequenced in a study of blood T cell repertoires in COVID-19. TCRdb keeps only in-frame clones here, not all; method: immunoSEQ multiplex PCR. In the table there are over 60,000 clones, 65% to 90% of which are singletons. Sequencing used peripheral blood. The receptors were sampled from a man aged 45 to 65 with COVID-19, enrolled during active disease.

The chain employs TRBV18 and TRBJ2-5; 8 bases map to TRBD2. The trim removed 6 bases at V and 5 bases at J, leaving 8 bases unmatched. The germline CDR1 and CDR2 sequences are KGHSH and LQKENI. There are 14 residues in the CDR3. The CDR3 here is CASSSAGVAETQYF. Written as DNA, the CDR3 is TGTGCCAGCTCTTCAGCGGGAGTGGCGGAGACCCAGTACTTC.

This chain links TRBV6-5 with TRBJ2-3; TRBD2 aligns across 8 bases. CDR3 size: 14 residues. Germline V gene data show CDR1 as MNHEY and CDR2 as SVGAGI. The V gene end was trimmed by 9 bases and the J gene end by 5 bases; junction bases not matched to a gene: 10. The chain's CDR3 is CASRASGSLDTQYF. As DNA, the CDR3 is TGTGCCAGTCGAGCAAGCGGGAGTTTAGATACGCAGTATTTT.

This clone was found once. The chain links TRBV28 to TRBJ2-3; tentative D call: TRBD2 (6 bases). Germline CDR1 MDHEN, CDR2 SYDVKM. V was shortened by 2 bases and J by 10 bases, with 10 bases between the two germline ends. The CDR3 runs to 12 residues. CDR3 in amino acids: CASSLGTGAQYF. DNA of the CDR3: TGTGCCAGCAGTTTAGGGACGGGAGCGCAGTATTTT.

The V call is TRBV13, the J call TRBJ2-6, with D hard to call. Germline V lookup: CDR1 PRHDT, CDR2 FYEKMQ (reference sequence). The CDR3 is 15 residues long. V was clipped by 5 bases and J by 1 base, with 9 bases between them. CDR3 sequence reads: CASSPRISGANVLTF. In nucleotides, the CDR3 is TGTGCCAGCAGCCCTAGGATATCTGGGGCCAACGTCCTGACTTTC.

The chain has TRBV5-6 and TRBJ2-1; 8 nucleotides line up with TRBD2. The junction had 4 bases not matched to a gene; V was cut back by 4 bases and J by 4 bases. From germline, CDR1 is SGHDT and CDR2 YYEEEE. The CDR3 length is 14 residues. The CDR3 reads CASSVSGSYNEQFF. The CDR3 region has the DNA TGTGCCAGCAGCGTCAGCGGGAGTTACAATGAGCAGTTCTTC.

This clone was detected once. As DNA, the CDR3 is TGTGCCAGCAGCTTATATCAGGGGACCGGCGAGCAGTTCTTC. This gives the protein CASSLYQGTGEQFF. The chain recombines TRBV7-3 with TRBJ2-1; D is perhaps TRBD1 (6 bases). CDR1 is SGHTA and CDR2 is FQGTGA in the germline V gene. This CDR3 spans 14 amino acids. V lost 2 bases, J lost 10 bases, and 15 bases lay in between.

Only one count was recorded for this clone. The gene calls are TRBV28 and TRBJ2-2, with D perhaps matching TRBD1 (6 bases). The germline V gene encodes CDR1 MDHEN and CDR2 SYDVKM. The V gene lost 3 bases and the J gene lost 6 bases, with 17 bases spanning the gap. This CDR3 is 16 amino acids long. CDR3 loop: CASSLRQGNVAGELFF. CDR3 DNA sequence: TGTGCCAGCAGTTTGAGGCAGGGGAACGTAGCCGGGGAGCTGTTTTTT.

The genes are TRBV3-1 (or the pseudogene TRBV3-2) and TRBJ2-7, with D maybe TRBD2 (6 bases). Germline CDR1 is LGHDT and CDR2 is YNNKEL (reference sequence). V was cut by 3 bases and J by 7 bases, with 22 bases left in between. The CDR3 sequence is 16 residues long. The CDR3 DNA reads TGTGCCAGCAGCCATTGGGGGGACTCCGACGTTTCGGAGCAGTACTTC. This translates into CASSHWGDSDVSEQYF.

J is TRBJ2-1 and V is TRBV18, with 10 nucleotides matching TRBD2. Looked up from germline, CDR1 is KGHSH and CDR2 is LQKENI. The CDR3 length is 15 residues. The J segment lost 7 bases and the V segment lost 3 bases, leaving 6 bases of the junction unmatched. CDR3 bases: TGTGCCAGCTCACCCTCAGCGGGAGGGCCTAATGAGCAGTTCTTC. It codes for CASSPSAGGPNEQFF.

The gene calls are TRBV5-4 and TRBJ2-1; 10 nucleotides align to TRBD1. V trimming: 5 bases; J trimming: 4 bases; junction bases outside the gene matches: 6. The germline gives CDR1 SGHNT, CDR2 YYREEE (reference sequence). This CDR3 is built from 15 residues. The CDR3 spells CASSLTGGSYNEQFF. The CDR3 DNA reads TGTGCCAGCAGTTTGACAGGGGGCAGTTACAATGAGCAGTTCTTC.

Only a few counts were recorded for this clone. V gene TRBV11-2 combines with J gene TRBJ2-7, with a tentative D call TRBD2 (6 bases). Germline V lookup: CDR1 SGHAT, CDR2 FQNNGV. V lost 1 base to trimming and J lost 3 bases, with 10 bases between them. The CDR3 runs to 14 residues. As DNA, the CDR3 is TGTGCCAGCAGCTTAGCCGGGAGTTACTACGAGCAGTACTTC. It translates to CASSLAGSYYEQYF.

This chain uses TRBV7-2 with TRBJ2-1; TRBD2 matches 13 bases. Trimming removed 4 bases from V and 6 bases from J; junction bases left unmatched: 3. This CDR3 comprises 15 residues. The germline V gene has CDR1 SGHTA and CDR2 FQGNSA. The DNA for the CDR3 is TGTGCCAGCAGCTATCGACTAGCGGGAGGCAATGAGCAGTTCTTC. Residues: CASSYRLAGGNEQFF.

Written as DNA, the CDR3 is TGTGCCAGCAGTTTCGGGGGGGTCTACGAGCAGTACTTC. It encodes CASSFGGVYEQYF. This sequence joins TRBV27 and TRBJ2-7, with 8 bases identical to TRBD2. J lost 3 bases, V lost 3 bases, and 1 base had no gene match. The CDR3 totals 13 residues. Germline V gene sequence: CDR1 MNHEY, CDR2 SMNVEV (reference sequence).

The rearrangement joins TRBV5-4 to TRBJ2-1, with D perhaps TRBD2 (6 bases). Trimming took 4 bases from V and 15 from J, leaving 20 bases between them. The CDR3 sequence is 13 residues long. Germline V lookup: CDR1 SGHNT, CDR2 YYREEE (reference sequence). The CDR3 region has the DNA TGTGCCAGCAGCGATAAGGGGACTGAAGTCCCGTTCTTC. Translated, it gives CASSDKGTEVPFF.

In this sample, this clone turned up a few times. The chain is built from TRBV28 and TRBJ2-4; 10 bases are shared with TRBD2. This CDR3 has 20 residues. Germline loops: CDR1 MDHEN, CDR2 SYDVKM. Trimming at V came to 6 bases and at J to 2 bases, leaving 19 bases not matched to a gene. CDR3: CASRHVLLSSGSRTKNIQYF. The DNA of the CDR3 is TGTGCCAGCAGACATGTTCTACTTTCTAGCGGGAGTAGAACCAAAAACATTCAGTACTTC.

This rearrangement joins TRBV24-1 to TRBJ2-1; either TRBD1 or TRBD2 may fit D (11 bases each). V was cut by 4 bases and J by 9 bases, with 30 bases left in between. From germline, CDR1 is KGHDR and CDR2 SFDVKD. This CDR3 has 19 residues. In nucleotides, the CDR3 is TGTGCCACCAGTGACCCGGACAGGGGGCTCCTAGCGGGAGGATCTGAGCAGTTCTTC. Translation gives CATSDPDRGLLAGGSEQFF.

This clone is a singleton in its sample. The chain uses TRBV30 and TRBJ2-7, with TRBD1 as a possible D gene (6 bases). Germline V gene lookup returns CDR1 GTSNPN and CDR2 SVGIG (reference sequence). Trimming stripped 3 bases from V and 3 bases from J, with 9 bases between. This CDR3 region has 12 residues. CDR3 region: CAWRDSYYEQYF. In DNA, the CDR3 is TGTGCCTGGAGGGACAGTTACTACGAGCAGTACTTC.

This clone was seen only once. The chain uses TRBV4-1 and TRBJ2-2; maybe TRBD2 (5 bases). CDR3 size: 15 residues. In germline, CDR1 is MGHRA, CDR2 YSYEKL. V shed 4 bases and J shed 6 bases, with 15 bases lying between them. In nucleotides, the CDR3 is TGCGCCAGCAGCCCCCGGGGTTTGGCGGCCGGGGAGCTGTTTTTT. Amino acid sequence: CASSPRGLAAGELFF.

The CDR3: CASSLGTSADTQYF. The CDR3 DNA sequence: TGTGCCAGCAGCTTGGGGACTAGCGCAGATACGCAGTATTTT. The chain uses TRBV5-5 and TRBJ2-3, with 9 bases fitting TRBD2. Trimming cost V 0 bases and J 4 bases; bases outside gene matches: 0. The CDR3 is 14 amino acids. Germline CDR1 SGHKS, CDR2 YYEKEE (reference sequence).

This rearrangement joins TRBV10-2 to TRBJ2-4; 11 bases match TRBD2. This CDR3 spans 18 amino acids. Germline CDR1 WSHSY, CDR2 SAAADI. V lost 6 bases and J lost 0; bases outside the gene matches: 10. Here the CDR3 reads CASRSLGTSGLAKNIQYF. The CDR3 DNA is TGCGCCAGCAGATCCCTTGGGACTAGCGGTTTAGCCAAAAACATTCAGTACTTC.

Worth noting for this clone: One end of the junction fails to match germline, which may point to a read error. This sequence joins TRBV7-9 and TRBJ2-1; 10 bases map to TRBD2. The CDR3 sequence is 14 residues long. Germline V gives CDR1 SEHNR, CDR2 FQNEAQ (reference sequence). The CDR3 nucleotides read TGTGCCAGCAGCCTAGCGGGAGCGGTCGGTGAGCAGTTCTTC. It yields the protein CASSLAGAVGEQFF.

CDR3 nucleotides: TGTGCCAGCAGCCAAGCAGGTAGCGGGAGGTACAATGAGCAGTTCTTC. It is translated as CASSQAGSGRYNEQFF. This chain uses TRBV3-1 (or the pseudogene TRBV3-2) with TRBJ2-1; 10 bases line up with TRBD2. V dropped 1 base and J dropped 4; count of bases not matched to a gene: 4. The CDR3 length is 16 residues. Germline V gives CDR1 LGHDT, CDR2 YNNKEL (reference sequence).

This clone was seen only once. The rearrangement uses TRBV29-1 and TRBJ1-1; unclear D gene. The length of the CDR3 is 12 residues. The V end was cut by 5 bases, the J end by 1 base, with 8 bases between. CDR1 and CDR2 (germline): SQVTM, ANQGSEA. CDR3 in DNA: TGCAGCGTTAGGAGGCAGAACACTGAAGCTTTCTTT. Translating it yields CSVRRQNTEAFF.

The V call is TRBV27, the J call TRBJ2-3, with 10 bases identical to TRBD2. The V gene's germline CDR1 is MNHEY and CDR2 SMNVEV (reference sequence). The CDR3 totals 16 residues. Losses at the gene ends were 6 bases for V and 0 bases for J; bases not matched to a gene: 6. CDR3 in amino acids: CASSSPGLASTDTQYF. As DNA, the CDR3 is TGTGCCAGCAGCTCCCCGGGACTAGCGAGCACAGATACGCAGTATTTT.

The V gene is TRBV5-1, the J gene TRBJ2-3; 11 bases map to TRBD2. The trim removed 3 bases at V and 5 bases at J, leaving 8 bases unmatched. Germline-derived CDR1 and CDR2 are SGHRS and YFSETQ. The length of the CDR3 is 16 residues. This CDR3 reads CASSSRTSGRGDTQYF. For the CDR3, the DNA is TGCGCCAGCAGCTCACGAACTAGCGGGAGAGGAGATACGCAGTATTTT.

The J gene is TRBJ2-7, the V gene TRBV5-4; 9 bases agree with TRBD1. The CDR3 spans 14 residues. Looked up from germline, CDR1 is SGHNT and CDR2 is YYREEE (reference sequence). After removal of 4 bases from V and 4 bases from J, the junction contained 6 bases not matched to a gene. The CDR3 nucleotides read TGTGCCAGCAGCCCCGGGACAGGGATATACGAGCAGTACTTC. As protein: CASSPGTGIYEQYF.

The rearrangement joins TRBV18 to TRBJ2-3; unclear D gene. Germline V gene sequence: CDR1 KGHSH, CDR2 LQKENI. The CDR3 spans 14 residues. Trimming removed 2 bases at V and 2 bases at J, with 8 bases between. The CDR3 protein is CASSPFSDTDTQYF. The CDR3 DNA reads TGTGCCAGCTCACCATTTTCAGACACAGATACGCAGTATTTT.